The next 5 T cell receptor beta chains were all read from a single sample in a study of cytomegalovirus exposure and HLA in healthy donors. Profiling relied on immunoSEQ multiplex PCR, and the TCRdb table lists in-frame clones only, not all of them. The data show about 260,000 clones, with about 90% seen just once and 3.1% held by the top ten. What was sequenced was PBMCs. The source of these receptors is a woman aged 25 to 45 in good health and CMV-seronegative.

This clone was counted once. The chain couples TRBV6-5 to TRBJ2-7; D unresolved. Looked up from germline, CDR1 is MNHEY and CDR2 is SVGAGI. Trimming took 4 bases from V and 6 from J, leaving 16 bases between them. The CDR3 sequence is 14 residues long. The CDR3 sequence: CASSFRADRSEQYF. CDR3 in DNA: TGTGCCAGCAGTTTCCGGGCCGACCGCTCCGAGCAGTACTTC.

The V call is TRBV27, the J call TRBJ2-7; TRBD1 agrees at 8 bases. This CDR3 region has 16 residues. Trimming removed 6 bases from V and 3 bases from J; junction bases left unmatched: 13. Per the germline V gene, CDR1 is MNHEY and CDR2 is SMNVEV (reference sequence). The DNA for the CDR3 is TGTGCCAGCAGACCCTTCATCTCGACAGGGGACTACGAGCAGTACTTC. This codes for CASRPFISTGDYEQYF.

The chain carries TRBV5-1 and TRBJ2-6, with D possibly matching TRBD2 (5 bases). V was trimmed by 3 bases and J by 2 bases, leaving 6 bases between them. The CDR3 consists of 14 residues. Germline-derived CDR1 and CDR2 are SGHRS and YFSETQ. The CDR3 DNA follows: TGCGCCAGCAGCTCCGGGGCTGGGGCCAACGTCCTGACTTTC. Residues: CASSSGAGANVLTF.

This clone was observed a single time. The rearrangement joins TRBV9 to TRBJ2-1; TRBD1 might be the D (6 bases). Germline V gene lookup returns CDR1 SGDLS and CDR2 YYNGEE. Trimming shortened V by 3 bases and J by 8 bases, and 12 bases separated the two germline ends. The CDR3 runs to 13 residues. The CDR3 DNA is TGTGCCAGCAGCGCCTCAGGGGCCCATGAGCAGTTCTTC. This gives the protein CASSASGAHEQFF. Combining the CDR3 with reference TRBV9 and TRBJ2-1 gives the whole variable domain DSGVTQTPKHLITATGQRVTLRCSPRSGDLSVYWYQQSLDQGLQFLIQYYNGEERAKGNILERFSAQQFPDLHSELNLSSLELGDSALYFCASSASGAHEQFFGPGTRLTVL.

The chain links TRBV19 to TRBJ1-1; no reliable D call. The V gene's germline CDR1 is LNHDA and CDR2 SQIVND (reference sequence). CDR3 length: 12 amino acids. With 9 bases removed from V and 1 base from J, the gap between germline ends came to 9 bases. This CDR3 reads CASYLGNTEAFF. In DNA, the CDR3 is TGTGCCAGCTATCTAGGGAACACTGAAGCTTTCTTT.